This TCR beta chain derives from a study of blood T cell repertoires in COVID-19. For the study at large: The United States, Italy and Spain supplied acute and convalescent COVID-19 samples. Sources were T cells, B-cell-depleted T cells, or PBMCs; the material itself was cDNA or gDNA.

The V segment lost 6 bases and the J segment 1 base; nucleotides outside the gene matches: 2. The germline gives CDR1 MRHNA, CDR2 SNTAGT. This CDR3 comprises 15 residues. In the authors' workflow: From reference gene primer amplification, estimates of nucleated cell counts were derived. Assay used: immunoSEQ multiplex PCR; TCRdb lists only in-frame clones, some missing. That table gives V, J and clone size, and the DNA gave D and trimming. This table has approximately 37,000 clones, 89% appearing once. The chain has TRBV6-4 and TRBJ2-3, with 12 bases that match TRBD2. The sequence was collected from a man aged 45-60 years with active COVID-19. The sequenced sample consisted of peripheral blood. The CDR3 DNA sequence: TGTGCCAGCAGAAGACTAGCGGGAGGCACAGATACGCAGTATTTT. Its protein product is CASRRLAGGTDTQYF.